These 5 T cell receptor beta chains share one sample of origin, sequenced in a study of yellow fever vaccine responses in identical twins. MiXCR was run by TCRdb on the RT-PCR reads, yielding one entry per CDR3 protein. The repertoire holds about 19,000 distinct CDR3 sequences, with around 70% as singletons. Source: T cells from blood (PBMCs), unsorted or a sorted subset (not recorded which), taken before or after yellow fever vaccination (not recorded which). These receptors all stem from a woman aged 18 to 35 who received the yellow fever vaccine.

The V call is TRBV4-2, the J call TRBJ2-4; 9 positions agree with TRBD1. V gave up 1 base and J gave up 1 base; unmatched junction bases: 5. The CDR3 totals 17 residues. Germline CDR1 and CDR2: LGHNA and YNFKEQ. The CDR3 DNA is TGTGCCAGCAGCCAAGGGGGGACAGGGATGGCCAAAAACATTCAGTACTTC. It encodes CASSQGGTGMAKNIQYF.

On this clonotype itself: Relative to the germline gene, one junction end is altered; a read error may explain this. V gene TRBV12-3 or TRBV12-4 combines with J gene TRBJ2-2; 12 bases align to TRBD2. The CDR3 consists of 16 residues. The CDR3 DNA sequence: TGTGCCAGCACTTTACTAGCGGGAGGCTGGACCGGGGAGCTGTTTTTT. It yields the protein CASTLLAGGWTGELFF.

This chain connects TRBV18 to TRBJ2-5; 9 bases agree with TRBD1. Germline trimming cut 2 bases from V and 1 base from J; bases unmatched to any gene: 5. This CDR3 is built from 16 residues. In germline, CDR1 is KGHSH, CDR2 LQKENI. For the CDR3, the DNA is TGTGCCAGCTCACCATACGGGGGACAGGGCCAAGAGACCCAGTACTTC. Residues: CASSPYGGQGQETQYF.

CDR3 in amino acids: CASSSLDEQFF. The CDR3 DNA sequence: TGTGCCAGCAGTTCACTGGATGAGCAGTTCTTC. The chain has TRBV12-3 or TRBV12-4 and TRBJ2-1; D not certain. V was cut by 4 bases and J by 8 bases, with 6 bases left in between. The CDR3 totals 11 residues.

The chain links TRBV2 to TRBJ2-6; D may be TRBD1 (5 bases). Trimming cost V 2 bases and J 0 bases, with 11 bases left between them. Germline V gene data show CDR1 as SNHLY and CDR2 as FYNNEI. This CDR3 region has 17 residues. The CDR3 reads CASSERGVSSGANVLTF. The CDR3 DNA follows: TGTGCCAGCAGTGAAAGGGGCGTTAGCTCTGGGGCCAACGTCCTGACTTTC.